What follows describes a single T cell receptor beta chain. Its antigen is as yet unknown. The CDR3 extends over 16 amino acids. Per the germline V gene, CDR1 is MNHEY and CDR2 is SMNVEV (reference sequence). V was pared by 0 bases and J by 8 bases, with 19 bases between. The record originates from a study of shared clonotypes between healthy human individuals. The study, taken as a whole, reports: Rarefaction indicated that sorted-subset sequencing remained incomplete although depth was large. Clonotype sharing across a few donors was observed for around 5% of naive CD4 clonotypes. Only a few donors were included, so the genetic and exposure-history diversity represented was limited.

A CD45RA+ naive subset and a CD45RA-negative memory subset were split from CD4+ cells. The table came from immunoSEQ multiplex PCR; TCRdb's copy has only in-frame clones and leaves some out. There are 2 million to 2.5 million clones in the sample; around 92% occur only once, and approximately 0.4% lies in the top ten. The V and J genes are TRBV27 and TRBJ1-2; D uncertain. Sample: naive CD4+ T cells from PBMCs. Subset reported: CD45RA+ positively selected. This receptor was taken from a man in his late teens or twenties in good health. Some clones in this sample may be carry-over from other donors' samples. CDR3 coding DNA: TGTGCCAGCAGTTTATCGGTCCGCCGACGACGAGGCGGCTACACCTTC. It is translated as CASSLSVRRRRGGYTF.